This T cell receptor (beta chain) was found in a study of regulatory T cells in long-lasting Graves disease. Notes on the study in general: Persistent patients shared more public clonotypes (about 2,800) than newly diagnosed patients (approximately 1,000). Thyroid tissue went unstudied; only peripheral blood was examined.

This clonotype was detected a few times. Its target is unknown. Time point given: newly diagnosed GD, antithyroid drugs for less than 3 months. RNA from PBMCs was the source of the TCR library. This CDR3 region has 14 residues. Looked up from germline, CDR1 is SEHNR and CDR2 is FQNEAQ (reference sequence). V lost 4 bases to trimming and J lost 0 bases, with 7 bases between them. Sequencing libraries for TCR beta were prepared with iRepertoire HTBI primers and Arm-PCR of CDR3 regions. TCRdb re-called the multiplex PCR reads through MiXCR, storing one row per CDR3 protein. The table includes some 400,000 distinct CDR3 sequences, more than 12% detected once. In addition, the sample was reused for a study of T cells in Graves' hyperthyroidism and ophthalmopathy.

The sequence derives from a woman in her twenties or thirties with Graves disease. The J gene is TRBJ2-4, the V gene TRBV7-9; D unresolved. Sequencing was performed on peripheral blood mononuclear cells (PBMCs), taken at new diagnosis, from a patient treated with antithyroid drugs. CDR3 DNA sequence: TGTGCCAGCAGCTCCCTTCTAGCCAAAAACATTCAGTACTTC. Protein: CASSSLLAKNIQYF. Full variable domain (rest looked up from reference TRBV7-9 and TRBJ2-4): DTGVSQNPRHKITKRGQNVTFRCDPISEHNRLYWYRQTLGQGPEFLTYFQNEAQLEKSRLLSDRFSAERPKGSFSTLEIQRTEQGDSAMYLCASSSLLAKNIQYFGAGTRLSVL.